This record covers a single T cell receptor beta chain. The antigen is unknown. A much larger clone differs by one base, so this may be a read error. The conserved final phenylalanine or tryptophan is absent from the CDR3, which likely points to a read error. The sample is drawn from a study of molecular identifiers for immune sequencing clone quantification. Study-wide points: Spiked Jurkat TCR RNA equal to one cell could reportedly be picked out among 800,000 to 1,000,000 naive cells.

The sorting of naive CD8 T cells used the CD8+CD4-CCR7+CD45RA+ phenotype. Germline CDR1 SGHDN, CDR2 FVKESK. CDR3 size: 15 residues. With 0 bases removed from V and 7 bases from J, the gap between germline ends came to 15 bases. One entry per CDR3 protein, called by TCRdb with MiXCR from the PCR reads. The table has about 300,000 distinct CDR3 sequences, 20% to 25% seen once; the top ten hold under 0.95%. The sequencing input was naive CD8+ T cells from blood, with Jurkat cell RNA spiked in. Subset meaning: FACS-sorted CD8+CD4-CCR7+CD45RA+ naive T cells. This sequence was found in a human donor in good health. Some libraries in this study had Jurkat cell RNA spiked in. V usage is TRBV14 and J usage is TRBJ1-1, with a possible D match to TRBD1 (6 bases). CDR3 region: CASSQDGQPKYEAFL. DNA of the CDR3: TGTGCCAGCAGCCAAGATGGACAGCCCAAGTATGAAGCTTTCCTT.